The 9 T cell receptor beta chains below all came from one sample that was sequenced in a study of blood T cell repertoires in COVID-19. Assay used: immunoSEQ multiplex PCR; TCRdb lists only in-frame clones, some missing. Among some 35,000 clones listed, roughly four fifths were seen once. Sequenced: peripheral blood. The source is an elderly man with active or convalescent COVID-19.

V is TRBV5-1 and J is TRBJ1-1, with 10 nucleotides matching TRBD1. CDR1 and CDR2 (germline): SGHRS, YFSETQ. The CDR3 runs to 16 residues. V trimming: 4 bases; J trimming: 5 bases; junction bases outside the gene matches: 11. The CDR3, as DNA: TGCGCCAGCAGCCTTAGGACAGGGGGGCGTGGGACTGAAGCTTTCTTT. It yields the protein CASSLRTGGRGTEAFF.

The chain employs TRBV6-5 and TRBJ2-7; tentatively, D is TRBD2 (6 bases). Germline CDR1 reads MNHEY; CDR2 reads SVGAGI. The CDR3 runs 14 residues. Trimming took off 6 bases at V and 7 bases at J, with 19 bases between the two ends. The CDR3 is CASSPPGGAREQYF. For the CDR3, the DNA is TGTGCCAGCAGCCCCCCAGGAGGGGCCCGAGAGCAGTACTTC.

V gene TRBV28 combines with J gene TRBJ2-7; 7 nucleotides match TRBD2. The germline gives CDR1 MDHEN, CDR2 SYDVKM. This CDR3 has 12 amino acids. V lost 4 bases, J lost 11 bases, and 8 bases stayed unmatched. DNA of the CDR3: TGTGCCAGCAGTTCCCAACTAGCGAGGGAGTACTTC. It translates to CASSSQLAREYF. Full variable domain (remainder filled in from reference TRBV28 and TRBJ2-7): DVKVTQSSRYLVKRTGEKVFLECVQDMDHENMFWYRQDPGLGLRLIYFSYDVKMKEKGDIPEGYSVSREKKERFSLILESASTNQTSMYLCASSSQLAREYFGPGTRLTVT.

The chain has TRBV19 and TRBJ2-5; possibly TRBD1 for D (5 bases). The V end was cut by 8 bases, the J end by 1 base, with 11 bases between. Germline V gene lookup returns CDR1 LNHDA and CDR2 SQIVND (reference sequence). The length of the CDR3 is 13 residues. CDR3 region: CASASTAQETQYF. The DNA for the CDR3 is TGTGCCAGTGCCTCGACAGCCCAAGAGACCCAGTACTTC.

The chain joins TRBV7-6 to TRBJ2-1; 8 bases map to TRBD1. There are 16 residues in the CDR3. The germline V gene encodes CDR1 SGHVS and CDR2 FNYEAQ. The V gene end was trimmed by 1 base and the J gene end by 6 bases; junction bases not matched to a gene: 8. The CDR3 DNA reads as TGTGCCAGCAGCTTAGATGGCAGGGGGCTTAGCAATGAGCAGTTCTTC. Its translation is CASSLDGRGLSNEQFF.

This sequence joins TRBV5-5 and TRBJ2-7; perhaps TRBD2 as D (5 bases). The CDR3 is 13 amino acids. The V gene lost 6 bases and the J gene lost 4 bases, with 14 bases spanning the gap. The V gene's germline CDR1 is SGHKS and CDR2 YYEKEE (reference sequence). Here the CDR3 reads CASIPAGEYEQYF. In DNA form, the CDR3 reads TGTGCCAGCATACCGGCTGGGGAGTACGAGCAGTACTTC. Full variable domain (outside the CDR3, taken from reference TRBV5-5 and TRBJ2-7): DAGVTQSPTHLIKTRGQQVTLRCSPISGHKSVSWYQQVLGQGPQFIFQYYEKEERGRGNFPDRFSARQFPNYSSELNVNALLLGDSALYLCASIPAGEYEQYFGPGTRLTVT.

The CDR3 DNA follows: TGCGCCAGCAGTGAGTCGACTCGGGGGGCAGGAGGCTACACCTTC. Its translation: CASSESTRGAGGYTF. V gene TRBV10-1 combines with J gene TRBJ1-2; tentatively, D is TRBD1 (6 bases). Germline V gene lookup returns CDR1 WNHNN and CDR2 SYGVQD (reference sequence). The CDR3 runs to 15 residues. The germline V and J ends were trimmed by 0 bases and 8 bases, with 16 bases remaining between them.

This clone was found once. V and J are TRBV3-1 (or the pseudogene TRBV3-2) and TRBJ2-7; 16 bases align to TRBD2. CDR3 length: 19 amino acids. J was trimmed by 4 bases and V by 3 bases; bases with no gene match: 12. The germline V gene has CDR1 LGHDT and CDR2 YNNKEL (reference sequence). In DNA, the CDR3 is TGTGCCAGCAGCCAGTTTCCCGGGACTAGCGGGAGGGCCGTGTACGAGCAGTACTTC. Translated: CASSQFPGTSGRAVYEQYF.

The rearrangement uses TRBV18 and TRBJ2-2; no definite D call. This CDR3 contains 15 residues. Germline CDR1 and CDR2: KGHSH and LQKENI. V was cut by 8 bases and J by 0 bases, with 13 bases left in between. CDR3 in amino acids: CASSLRIPNTGELFF. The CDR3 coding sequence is TGTGCCAGCAGCCTCCGTATCCCGAACACCGGGGAGCTGTTTTTT. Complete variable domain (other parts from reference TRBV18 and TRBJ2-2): NAGVMQNPRHLVRRRGQEARLRCSPMKGHSHVYWYRQLPEEGLKFMVYLQKENIIDESGMPKERFSAEFPKEGPSILRIQQVVRGDSAAYFCASSLRIPNTGELFFGEGSRLTVL.